This T cell receptor (beta chain) was obtained from a study of lymphopenia after photon versus proton radiotherapy. Study-wide points: Relative stability marked proton patients; photon patients lost diversity and naive cells. Better survival with proton therapy was suggested as possible, not demonstrated. Oligoclonal CD8+ Temra expansion after nadir drove photon patients' diversity drop.

Sequencing used immunoSEQ multiplex PCR; TCRdb keeps in-frame clones, though not all of them. The sample holds around 64,000 clones, under 95% seen once. The CDR3 runs 18 residues. Germline V gene sequence: CDR1 LGHNA, CDR2 YSLEER. Trimming took 0 bases from V and 6 from J; bases not matched to a gene: 13. This clone has only a few counts. Its target is unknown. The specimen comprised peripheral blood, sampled from a patient treated with photon-based radiotherapy. The chain joins TRBV4-3 to TRBJ2-3, with 9 positions matching TRBD2. This TCR came from a woman aged 40-49 years with cholangiocarcinoma. This CDR3 reads CASSQEAGAGGLIDTQYF. The CDR3 DNA follows: TGCGCCAGCAGCCAAGAGGCAGGGGCGGGAGGGCTAATTGATACGCAGTATTTT.